This TCR beta chain was identified during a study of CD8+ T cells in alopecia areata. This clone was observed a handful of times. Its specificity is not known. As part of sample collection, lesional scalp punch biopsies and peripheral blood were taken from alopecia areata patients. The germline V and J ends were trimmed by 2 bases and 0 bases, with 23 bases remaining between them. The germline CDR1 and CDR2 sequences are SGHTA and FQGTGA. This CDR3 spans 20 amino acids. After isolation, RNA underwent reverse transcription to generate cDNA as the sequencing template. TCRdb's copy holds only in-frame clones and misses some; the assay was immunoSEQ multiplex PCR. The repertoire has tens of thousands of clones, less than 70% of them found once; the top ten carry around 40%. Whole-study results and caveats: The study also sequences resident alphabeta T cells of normal skin in scalp samples.

The TCR comes from a human donor with alopecia areata. V usage is TRBV7-3 and J usage is TRBJ1-3; TRBD1 is a possible D gene (6 bases). Sequenced input: NKG2D-high CD8+ T cells sorted from blood. CDR3 amino acids: CASSLGCGQHRTSSGNTIYF. The CDR3 nucleotides read TGTGCCAGCAGCTTAGGGTGTGGACAGCACCGCACCAGCTCTGGAAACACCATATATTTT. The full variable domain, completed using reference TRBV7-3 and TRBJ1-3, is GAGVSQTPSNKVTEKGKYVELRCDPISGHTALYWYRQSLGQGPEFLIYFQGTGAADDSGLPNDRFFAVRPEGSVSTLKIQRTERGDSAVYLCASSLGCGQHRTSSGNTIYFGEGSWLTVV.